These 3 T cell receptor beta chains were sequenced from one sample in a study of Tregs in tolerant kidney transplant recipients. Repertoires were generated with immunoSEQ multiplex PCR, while TCRdb's copy carries only in-frame clones and drops some. Its table records about 31,000 clones. The nonmyeloablative bone marrow transplants came from related graft donors, with transient mixed chimerism. Sequencing was performed on CD4+ T cells from blood (PBMCs), taken 24 months after the transplant. These TCRs come from a human patient who received a combined kidney and bone marrow transplant. T cells may partly derive from the graft donor.

The DNA read from the CDR3 is TGCAGTGCTAGAGATGAGGTAGCGGGAGTAGAAGATACG. Translating gives CSARDEVAGVEDT. The CDR3 as a whole reads CSARDEVAGVEDTQYF. V usage is TRBV20-1 and J usage is TRBJ2-3, with 9 bases identical to TRBD2. Read data end 3 residues before the CDR3 end; the end is taken from the germline J gene. This CDR3 has 16 residues. Trimming took 0 bases from V and 5 from J; bases not matched to a gene: 9. Germline-derived CDR1 and CDR2 are DFQATT and SNEGSKA (reference sequence).

For this clone: The read halts 3 residues ahead of the CDR3 end, with the missing end drawn from the germline J gene. The chain employs TRBV20-1 and TRBJ1-1, with D possibly TRBD1 on 5 matching bases. Trimming took 3 bases from V and 0 from J, leaving 11 bases between them. The CDR3 extends over 14 amino acids. The germline V gene has CDR1 DFQATT and CDR2 SNEGSKA (reference sequence). Here the CDR3 reads CSARLQAMNTEAFF. The covered CDR3 bases are TGCAGTGCTAGGCTACAGGCTATGAACACTGAA.

A remark on this clone: The CDR3 end lies 3 residues beyond the end of the read and is filled in from the germline J gene. The chain uses TRBV2 and TRBJ2-3; D is perhaps TRBD2 (5 bases). The CDR3 covers 14 residues. Germline values: CDR1 SNHLY, CDR2 FYNNEI. Deletions cut 6 bases from V and 0 bases from J, with 10 bases between. The CDR3 DNA, read in part, is TGTGCCAGCAGACAGCGGACTAGCACAGATACG. Encoded protein: CASRQRTSTDT. The complete CDR3 protein is CASRQRTSTDTQYF.